A single TCR beta chain is shown here with its context. The V end lost 5 bases, the J end lost 2 bases, and 4 bases lay between the germline ends. Per germline, CDR1 MDHEN and CDR2 SYDVKM. CDR3 length equals 12 residues. The data stem from a study of blood T cell repertoires in COVID-19. The overall study: The United States, Italy and Spain provided the acute and convalescent COVID-19 samples. From T cells, B-cell-depleted T cells, or PBMCs came the material, which was cDNA or gDNA.

Authors' methods: Researchers report that nucleated cell counts were estimated from reference gene primer amplification. Sequencing used immunoSEQ multiplex PCR; TCRdb keeps in-frame clones, though not all of them. That table is the source of V, J and clone size, and D and trimming were worked out from the DNA. Of some 420,000 clones listed, 80% to 90% are singletons. Participant-reported clinical history was the basis for cohort assignment. The TCR sequence derives from a man under 40 who had recovered from COVID-19. The chain joins TRBV28 to TRBJ1-3; D remains unclear. Sample: PBMCs or T cells enriched from blood (not recorded which). The CDR3 nucleotides read TGTGCCAGCAGTACTCCTGGAAACACCATATATTTT. This sequence encodes CASSTPGNTIYF.